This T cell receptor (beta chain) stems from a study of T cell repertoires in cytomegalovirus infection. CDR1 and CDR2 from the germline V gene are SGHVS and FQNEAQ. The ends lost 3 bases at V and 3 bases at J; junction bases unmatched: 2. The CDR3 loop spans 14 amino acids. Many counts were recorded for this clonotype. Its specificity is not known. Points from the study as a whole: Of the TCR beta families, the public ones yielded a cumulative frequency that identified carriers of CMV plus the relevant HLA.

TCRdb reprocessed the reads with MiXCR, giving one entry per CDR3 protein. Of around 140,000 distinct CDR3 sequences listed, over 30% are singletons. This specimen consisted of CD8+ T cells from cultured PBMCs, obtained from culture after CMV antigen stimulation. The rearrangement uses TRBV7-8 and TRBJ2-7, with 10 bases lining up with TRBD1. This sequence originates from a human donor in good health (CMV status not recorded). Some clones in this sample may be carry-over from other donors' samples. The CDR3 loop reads CASSLTGGVYEQYF. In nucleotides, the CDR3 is TGTGCCAGCAGCTTGACAGGGGGCGTCTACGAGCAGTACTTC.